The 7 T cell receptor beta chains in this list originate from one sample, sequenced in a study of T-cell reconstitution after alpha-beta-depleted transplantation in children. The TCRbeta library was prepared with unique molecular identifiers. TCRdb re-called the PCR reads through MiXCR, storing one row per CDR3 protein. The sample holds 500,000 to 750,000 distinct CDR3 sequences; 20% to 30% are singletons and the top ten take 30% to 40%. The sequences come from PBMCs, collected before TCRalphabeta/CD19-depleted stem cell transplant. Receptors were obtained from a boy in the first two years of life with Wiskott-Aldrich syndrome, due to receive a stem cell transplant.

The gene calls are TRBV6-1 and TRBJ1-4, with 8 bases lining up with TRBD1. Germline trimming cut 6 bases from V and 1 base from J; bases unmatched to any gene: 1. This CDR3 contains 14 residues. The germline V gene encodes CDR1 MNHNS and CDR2 SASEGT. The CDR3 loop is CASSDRGTNEKLFF. The DNA of the CDR3 is TGTGCCAGCAGCGACAGGGGAACTAATGAAAAACTGTTTTTT.

This chain connects TRBV7-2 to TRBJ2-3; unclear D gene. The germline V and J ends were trimmed by 5 bases and 3 bases, with 6 bases remaining between them. Germline-derived CDR1 and CDR2 are SGHTA and FQGNSA. CDR3 length: 12 residues. CDR3 region: CASSPETDTQYF. For the CDR3, the DNA is TGTGCCAGCAGCCCTGAGACAGATACGCAGTATTTT.

The chain links TRBV6-5 to TRBJ2-3; TRBD2 agrees at 12 bases. The V segment lost 0 bases and the J segment 2 bases; nucleotides outside the gene matches: 6. This CDR3 contains 18 residues. Germline-derived CDR1 and CDR2 are MNHEY and SVGAGI. This CDR3 reads CASSYSSASGRATDTQYF. CDR3 DNA: TGTGCCAGCAGTTACTCGTCGGCTAGCGGGAGGGCCACAGATACGCAGTATTTT.

This clonotype was counted only a few times. The chain has TRBV7-2 and TRBJ2-2, with D hard to call. From germline, CDR1 is SGHTA and CDR2 FQGNSA. The CDR3 extends over 14 amino acids. V was clipped by 1 base and J by 3 bases, with 6 bases between them. Written as DNA, the CDR3 is TGTGCCAGCAGCTTAGGACTTTACACCGGGGAGCTGTTTTTT. It specifies CASSLGLYTGELFF.

As to this clonotype: In this CDR3 the conserved last residue, phenylalanine or tryptophan, is missing, so a read error is likely. This chain connects TRBV7-3 to TRBJ2-1; maybe TRBD2 (6 bases). Germline CDR1 reads SGHTA; CDR2 reads FQGTGA. CDR3 length: 12 residues. V lost 2 bases, J lost 8 bases, and 7 bases lay in between. CDR3 protein: CASSLGGYEQFY. CDR3 sequence (DNA): TGTGCCAGCAGCTTAGGGGGGTATGAGCAGTTCTAC.

This chain uses TRBV3-1 with TRBJ2-5; perhaps TRBD2 as D (6 bases). V lost 7 bases, J lost 3 bases, and 12 bases lay in between. CDR1 is LGHDT, CDR2 YNNKEL, per germline (reference sequence). This CDR3 has 13 amino acids. The CDR3 reads CASKQLAEETQYF. Here the CDR3 DNA reads TGTGCCAGCAAGCAACTAGCTGAAGAGACCCAGTACTTC.

This clonotype was detected only a few times. V usage is TRBV12-3 or TRBV12-4 and J usage is TRBJ2-1, with no clear D. CDR3 length: 15 amino acids. Trimming took 3 bases from V and 3 from J, leaving 12 bases between them. Here the CDR3 DNA reads TGTGCCAGCAGTTTCCCCCTAGGGATCTACAATGAGCAGTTCTTC. Translated, it gives CASSFPLGIYNEQFF.